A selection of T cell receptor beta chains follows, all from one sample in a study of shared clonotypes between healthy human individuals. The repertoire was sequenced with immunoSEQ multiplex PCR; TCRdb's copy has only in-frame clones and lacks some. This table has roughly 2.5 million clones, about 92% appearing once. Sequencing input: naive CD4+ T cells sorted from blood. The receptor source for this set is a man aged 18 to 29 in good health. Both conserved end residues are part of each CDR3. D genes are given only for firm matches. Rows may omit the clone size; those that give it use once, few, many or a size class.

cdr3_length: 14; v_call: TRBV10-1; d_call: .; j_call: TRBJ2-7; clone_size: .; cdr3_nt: TGCGCCAGCAGCCCTGGACTCTTTCCCTACGAGCAGTACTTC; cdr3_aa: CASSPGLFPYEQYF
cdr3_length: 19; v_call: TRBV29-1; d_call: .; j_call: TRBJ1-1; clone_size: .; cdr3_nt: TGCAGCGTTGAAGAACCAGGGAGGAAGTGGATAGGGATGAACACTGAAGCTTTCTTT; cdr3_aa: CSVEEPGRKWIGMNTEAFF
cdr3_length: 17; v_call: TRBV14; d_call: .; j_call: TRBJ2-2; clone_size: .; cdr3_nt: TGTGCCAGCAGCCGGAGTTTGGACGCCCTGAACACCGGGGAGCTGTTTTTT; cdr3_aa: CASSRSLDALNTGELFF
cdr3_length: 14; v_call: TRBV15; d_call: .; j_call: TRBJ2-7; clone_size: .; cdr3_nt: TGTGCCACCAGCAGAGATGTGGGAACCTACGAGCAGTACTTC; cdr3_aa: CATSRDVGTYEQYF
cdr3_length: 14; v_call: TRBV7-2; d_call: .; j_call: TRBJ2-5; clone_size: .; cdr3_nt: TGTGCCAGCAGTCAAATGGGGGTCAAGAAGACCCAGTACTTC; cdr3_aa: CASSQMGVKKTQYF
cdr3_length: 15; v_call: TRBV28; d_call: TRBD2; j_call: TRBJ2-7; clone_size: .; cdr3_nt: TGTGCCAGCAGCCCCAGGGGCGGGGGGTCCTACGAGCAGTACTTC; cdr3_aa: CASSPRGGGSYEQYF
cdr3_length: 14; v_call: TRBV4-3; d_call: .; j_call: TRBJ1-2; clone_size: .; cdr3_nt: TGCGCCAGCAGCCAAGGAGCAAATGGCGGGGGCTACACCTTC; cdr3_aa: CASSQGANGGGYTF
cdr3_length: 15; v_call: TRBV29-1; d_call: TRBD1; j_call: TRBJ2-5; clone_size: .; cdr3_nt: TGCAGCGTTGACTGGTCAGGGGGCAAGGGAGAGACCCAGTACTTC; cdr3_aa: CSVDWSGGKGETQYF
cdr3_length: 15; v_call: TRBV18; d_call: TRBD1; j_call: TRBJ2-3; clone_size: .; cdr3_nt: TGTGCCAGCTCACCAACAGGGGGTAGCACAGATACGCAGTATTTT; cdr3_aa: CASSPTGGSTDTQYF
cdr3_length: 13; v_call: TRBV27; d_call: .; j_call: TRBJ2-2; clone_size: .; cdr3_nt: TGTGCCAGCAGTGTCCGGTGGCCCGGGGAGCTGTTTTTT; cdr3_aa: CASSVRWPGELFF
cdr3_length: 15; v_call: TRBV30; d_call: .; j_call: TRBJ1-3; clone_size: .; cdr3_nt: TGTGCCTGGAGTGGAATAGGGGTAACTGGAAACACCATATATTTT; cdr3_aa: CAWSGIGVTGNTIYF
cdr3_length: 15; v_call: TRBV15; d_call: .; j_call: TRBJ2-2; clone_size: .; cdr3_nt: TGTGCCACCAGCAGAGCCCTAGAATACACCGGGGAGCTGTTTTTT; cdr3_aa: CATSRALEYTGELFF
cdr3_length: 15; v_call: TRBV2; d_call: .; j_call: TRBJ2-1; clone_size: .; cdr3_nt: TGTGCCAGCAGTGAGGGCAGGCCCTCCTACAATGAGCAGTTCTTC; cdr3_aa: CASSEGRPSYNEQFF
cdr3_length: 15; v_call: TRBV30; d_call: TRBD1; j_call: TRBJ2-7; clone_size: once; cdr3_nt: TGTGCCTGGAGAGACAGGGCGACAATGAACTACGAGCAGTACTTC; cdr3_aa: CAWRDRATMNYEQYF
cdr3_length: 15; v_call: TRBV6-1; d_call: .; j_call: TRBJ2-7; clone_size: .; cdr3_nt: TGTGCCAGCATTAACACGGGCTTGCCAGGATACGAGCAGTACTTC; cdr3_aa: CASINTGLPGYEQYF
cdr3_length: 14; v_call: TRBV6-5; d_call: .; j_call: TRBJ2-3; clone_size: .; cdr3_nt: TGTGCCAGCGCCGGGGTCTTCGGGACAGATACGCAGTATTTT; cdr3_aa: CASAGVFGTDTQYF
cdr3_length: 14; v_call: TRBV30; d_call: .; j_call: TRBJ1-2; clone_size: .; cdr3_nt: TGTGCCTGGAGGAGGACCGAGTCACACTATGGCTACACCTTC; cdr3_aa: CAWRRTESHYGYTF
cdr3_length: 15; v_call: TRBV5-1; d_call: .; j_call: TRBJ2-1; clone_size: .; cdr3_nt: TGCGCCAGCAGCCTGGACACCTACTCCTACAATGAGCAGTTCTTC; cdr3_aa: CASSLDTYSYNEQFF
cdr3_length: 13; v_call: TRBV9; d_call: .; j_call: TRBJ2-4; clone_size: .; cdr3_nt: TGTGCCAGCAGCGCGGCCGGGACTAACATTCAGTACTTC; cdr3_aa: CASSAAGTNIQYF
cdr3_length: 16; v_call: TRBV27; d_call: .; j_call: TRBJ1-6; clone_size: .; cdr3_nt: TGTGCCAGCAGAATTGCGGGACAACTCTTCAATTCACCCCTCCACTTT; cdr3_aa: CASRIAGQLFNSPLHF
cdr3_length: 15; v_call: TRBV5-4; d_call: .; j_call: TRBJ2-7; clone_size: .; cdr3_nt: TGTGCCAGCAGCCCAGGACTCCTTCGGAACTACGAGCAGTACTTC; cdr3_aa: CASSPGLLRNYEQYF
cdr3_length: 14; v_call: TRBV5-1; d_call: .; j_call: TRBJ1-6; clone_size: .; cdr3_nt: TGCGCCAGCAGCGGTGGGGACGGACGTCTTCCCCTCCACTTT; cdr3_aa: CASSGGDGRLPLHF
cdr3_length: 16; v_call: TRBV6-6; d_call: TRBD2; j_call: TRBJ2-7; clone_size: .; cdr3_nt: TGTGCCAGCAGTTACGGACTAGCGAGTTCAACCTACGAGCAGTACTTC; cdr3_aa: CASSYGLASSTYEQYF
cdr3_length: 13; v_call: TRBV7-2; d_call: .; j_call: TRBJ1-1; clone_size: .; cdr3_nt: TGTGCCAGCAGCACGGACAGTAACACTGAAGCTTTCTTT; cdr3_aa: CASSTDSNTEAFF
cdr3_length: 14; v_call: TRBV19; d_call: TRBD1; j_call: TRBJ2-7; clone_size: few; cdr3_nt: TGTGCCAGTAGTATAGACCCGACAGGGATCGAGCAGTACTTC; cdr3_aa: CASSIDPTGIEQYF
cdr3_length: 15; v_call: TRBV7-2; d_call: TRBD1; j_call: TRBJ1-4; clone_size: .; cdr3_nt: TGTGCCAGCAGCCCCAGGGGGCCAGGGAGTGAAAAACTGTTTTTT; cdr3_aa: CASSPRGPGSEKLFF
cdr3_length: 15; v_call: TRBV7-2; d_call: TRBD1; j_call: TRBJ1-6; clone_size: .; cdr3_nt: TGTGCCAGCAGCTCGCCGGGACAGGGAAGTTCACCCCTCCACTTT; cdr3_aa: CASSSPGQGSSPLHF
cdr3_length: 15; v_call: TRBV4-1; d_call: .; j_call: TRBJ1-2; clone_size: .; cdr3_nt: TGCGCCAGCAGCCAAGATGGGGGACTCAACTATGGCTACACCTTC; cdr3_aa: CASSQDGGLNYGYTF